This T cell receptor (beta chain) was sequenced during a study of T cell responses to AZD1222 COVID-19 vaccine. The assay was immunoSEQ multiplex PCR, and TCRdb's table has in-frame clones only and misses some. The sample has 150,000 to 200,000 clones; approximately 94% are singletons. Study results and caveats: A mostly white British donor set with more females was recruited, and clonal diversity was possibly underestimated. Baseline seropositivity occurred in only a handful of AZD1222 recipients. Spike-specific TCR breadth and depth went up after people got two AZD1222 doses.

Regarding this clone: Its antigen is not identified.

Germline assignment: CDR1 MDHEN and CDR2 SYDVKM. With V trimmed by 6 bases and J by 5 bases, 9 bases remained unmatched. The CDR3 extends over 14 amino acids. J is TRBJ1-2 and V is TRBV28, with TRBD1 identical over 7 bases. The source material was peripheral blood, sampled 28 days after the second AZD1222 dose. The TCR comes from an adult who received the AZD1222 COVID-19 vaccine. DNA of the CDR3: TGTGCCAGCAGATCCTCAGACAGGGTTTATGGCTACACCTTC. Its protein is CASRSSDRVYGYTF.